These 16 T cell receptor beta chains came from one sample sequenced in a study of T cells in Graves' hyperthyroidism and ophthalmopathy. Amplified regions were TCR beta CDR3 sequences from RNA transcripts. When the TCR CDR3 underwent first-round RT-PCR, the HTBI primer set was used. TCRdb analysed the multiplex PCR reads with MiXCR anew, one entry per CDR3 protein. This table holds about 720,000 distinct CDR3 sequences, under 20% found once. The sample taken for sequencing was blood. The receptor source for this set is a woman aged 45-65 years with Graves' hyperthyroidism that later progressed to Graves' ophthalmopathy.

The genes are TRBV20-1 and TRBJ2-7; D unresolved. V was clipped by 7 bases and J by 1 base, with 14 bases between them. This CDR3 has 13 amino acids. In germline, CDR1 is DFQATT, CDR2 SNEGSKA (reference sequence). The CDR3 region is CSVMTRQSYEQYF. The CDR3 DNA sequence: TGCAGTGTTATGACTCGGCAATCCTACGAGCAGTACTTC.

This clonotype was seen only a few times. This chain links TRBV20-1 with TRBJ1-2; 7 bases line up with TRBD1. V shed 5 bases, J shed 2 bases, and the junction held 5 bases outside the gene matches. CDR1 is DFQATT and CDR2 is SNEGSKA in the germline V gene (reference sequence). There are 13 residues in the CDR3. CDR3 sequence reads: CSALWTGNYGYTF. The CDR3 DNA reads TGCAGTGCTCTTTGGACAGGCAACTATGGCTACACCTTC.

This clonotype occurred many times. J is TRBJ2-7 and V is TRBV12-3 or TRBV12-4; TRBD2 matches at 7 bases. The CDR3 totals 15 residues. Trimming at V came to 5 bases and at J to 6 bases, leaving 13 bases not matched to a gene. CDR3: CASSGGGTVGLEQYF. CDR3 in DNA: TGTGCCAGCAGTGGGGGAGGGACGGTAGGTCTCGAGCAGTACTTC.

A few counts support this clonotype. The gene calls are TRBV11-2 and TRBJ2-4, with no clear D. V lost 2 bases and J 8 bases, leaving 13 bases between the germline ends. The CDR3 totals 14 residues. Germline V gives CDR1 SGHAT, CDR2 FQNNGV. The CDR3 DNA follows: TGTGCCAGCAGCTTACTCGGTCCCGGAGACATTCAGTACTTC. It is translated as CASSLLGPGDIQYF.

The chain uses TRBV2 and TRBJ1-5; D might be TRBD1 (6 bases). The V gene lost 5 bases and the J gene lost 2 bases, with 16 bases spanning the gap. The CDR3 contains 16 residues. Germline loops: CDR1 SNHLY, CDR2 FYNNEI. CDR3 in amino acids: CASSLWGGGGNQPQHF. The CDR3 nucleotides read TGTGCCAGCAGTTTATGGGGGGGCGGGGGCAATCAGCCCCAGCATTTT.

The rearrangement joins TRBV11-3 to TRBJ2-5; a possible D gene is TRBD2 (5 bases). The CDR3 is made up of 13 amino acids. Trimming shortened V by 2 bases and J by 5 bases, and 9 bases separated the two germline ends. CDR1 and CDR2 from the germline V gene are SGHNT and YENEEA. CDR3 nucleotides: TGTGCCAGCAGCTTAACTAGGTTGGAGACCCAGTACTTC. It encodes CASSLTRLETQYF.

This clonotype was recorded at least ten times. The CDR3 reads CASSPSGGGGYTF. CDR3 DNA sequence: TGTGCCAGCAGCCCCAGCGGGGGAGGTGGCTACACCTTC. The rearrangement links TRBV3-1 to TRBJ1-2, with D possibly being TRBD1 (5 bases). Deletions cut 4 bases from V and 7 bases from J, with 13 bases between. The germline gives CDR1 LGHDT, CDR2 YNNKEL (reference sequence). The CDR3 has 13 residues. The full variable domain, in which reference TRBV3-1 and TRBJ1-2 provide the parts outside the CDR3, is DTAVSQTPKYLVTQMGNDKSIKCEQNLGHDTMYWYKQDSKKFLKIMFSYNNKELIINETVPNRFSPKSPDKAHLNLHINSLELGDSAVYFCASSPSGGGGYTFGSGTRLTVV.

This sequence joins TRBV20-1 and TRBJ2-3; 10 bases are a match to TRBD2. From germline, CDR1 is DFQATT and CDR2 SNEGSKA (reference sequence). The CDR3 covers 17 residues. CDR3 DNA: TGCAGCGCAGGGGGAGTAGCGGGGGGCAGGAGGACAGATACGCAGTATTTT. It translates to CSAGGVAGGRRTDTQYF.

This clonotype was observed a handful of times. V and J are TRBV3-1 and TRBJ1-2; 12 bases are shared with TRBD1. Germline CDR1 and CDR2: LGHDT and YNNKEL (reference sequence). The CDR3 has 13 residues. V shed 1 base and J 13 bases; nucleotides not matched to a gene: 4. The CDR3 region has the DNA TGTGCCAGCAGCCAAGTTGGGACAGGGGGCCGCACCTTC. It translates to CASSQVGTGGRTF. The whole variable domain, remainder taken from reference TRBV3-1 and TRBJ1-2, is DTAVSQTPKYLVTQMGNDKSIKCEQNLGHDTMYWYKQDSKKFLKIMFSYNNKELIINETVPNRFSPKSPDKAHLNLHINSLELGDSAVYFCASSQVGTGGRTFGSGTRLTVV.

This clonotype was seen more than once but under ten times. This chain uses TRBV18 with TRBJ1-3, with 10 bases fitting TRBD1. CDR1 is KGHSH, CDR2 LQKENI, per germline. Trimming at V came to 6 bases and at J to 0 bases, leaving 8 bases not matched to a gene. The CDR3 is 17 amino acids. The CDR3 DNA reads as TGTGCCAGCTCGTTGACAGGGGGCCCTCCCTCTGGAAACACCATATATTTT. Protein: CASSLTGGPPSGNTIYF.

For this clonotype: This clone may be a read error of a much larger clone one base away. No DNA is shown, since the ends of the CDR3 on it are uncertain; the CDR3 is the one TCRdb lists. This chain's CDR3 is CASSLGVGTGNEKLSF. This chain links TRBV7-9 with TRBJ1-4; the table calls TRBD1, which could not be checked here. The CDR3 is 16 amino acids long, termini counted. The V gene's germline CDR1 is SEHNR and CDR2 FQNEAQ (reference sequence).

The table lists this clonotype with many counts. This chain uses TRBV18 with TRBJ1-5; the D is unclear. Germline CDR1 is KGHSH and CDR2 is LQKENI. The V end lost 2 bases, the J end lost 1 base, and 9 bases lay between the germline ends. The CDR3 covers 15 residues. The CDR3 DNA reads as TGTGCCAGCTCACCAAGGGAAATGAGCAATCAGCCCCAGCATTTT. It specifies CASSPREMSNQPQHF.

To note about this clonotype: A much more abundant neighbour one base away suggests this may be a read error. The chain uses TRBV6-2 or TRBV6-3 and TRBJ1-6; the match to TRBD1 covers 9 bases. Germline lookup yields CDR1 MNHEY and CDR2 SVGEGT. CDR3 length: 13 amino acids. J lost 10 bases, V lost 8 bases, and 6 bases had no gene match. CDR3 region: CASRGQGASPLHF. As DNA, the CDR3 is TGTGCCAGCCGGGGACAGGGAGCATCACCCCTCCACTTT.

In this sample, this clonotype turned up a few times. The chain recombines TRBV7-3 with TRBJ1-3; the D is unclear. There are 13 residues in the CDR3. The V gene's germline CDR1 is SGHTA and CDR2 FQGTGA. V dropped 8 bases and J dropped 0 bases, with 8 bases sitting between them. CDR3 amino acids: CASRPLSGNTIYF. DNA for the CDR3: TGTGCCAGCCGACCGCTCTCTGGAAACACCATATATTTT. The whole variable domain, filled in from reference TRBV7-3 and TRBJ1-3, reads GAGVSQTPSNKVTEKGKYVELRCDPISGHTALYWYRQSLGQGPEFLIYFQGTGAADDSGLPNDRFFAVRPEGSVSTLKIQRTERGDSAVYLCASRPLSGNTIYFGEGSWLTVV.

This clonotype was seen ten or more times. The J gene is TRBJ2-1, the V gene TRBV7-8, with D uncertain. Germline CDR1 reads SGHVS; CDR2 reads FQNEAQ. There are 14 residues in the CDR3. Trimming cost V 8 bases and J 2 bases, with 13 bases left between them. CDR3 region: CASVGIWPYNEQFF. In nucleotides, the CDR3 is TGTGCCAGCGTAGGGATCTGGCCCTACAATGAGCAGTTCTTC.

V is TRBV20-1 and J is TRBJ1-5; weak D call: TRBD1 (6 bases). V shed 6 bases and J shed 3 bases, with 18 bases lying between them. The CDR3 covers 15 residues. CDR1 and CDR2 (germline): DFQATT, SNEGSKA (reference sequence). The CDR3 reads CSASQRDTLNQPQHF. The CDR3 nucleotides are TGCAGTGCCAGCCAGAGGGACACGCTCAATCAGCCCCAGCATTTT.